The source of this T cell receptor (beta chain) is a study of neurological immune-mediated disorders. Findings and limits, study-wide: None of the CDR3 amino acid sequences in expanded clones turned up in more than one subject, which points to private repertoires in all groups.

CDR1 DFQATT and CDR2 SNEGSKA come from the germline V gene (reference sequence). CDR3 length equals 15 residues. After removal of 0 bases from V and 6 bases from J, the junction contained 7 bases not matched to a gene. 5'RACE with 10-nucleotide random UMIs produced the cDNA. Every sequencing run generated in excess of 170 million TCR-beta sequences. These sequences covered 15-18 subjects. TCRdb re-called the 5' RACE reads through MiXCR, storing one row per CDR3 protein. The sample has under 40,000 distinct CDR3 sequences; about 14% are singletons. This clonotype was seen many times. No antigen is known for it.

The TCR comes from a woman aged 50 to 65 with HTLV-1-associated myelopathy (HAM/TSP). The chain has TRBV20-1 and TRBJ2-1, with 8 bases fitting TRBD2. Sequenced material: PBMCs. This CDR3 reads CSARDLLADSNEQFF. As DNA, the CDR3 is TGCAGTGCTAGAGATCTACTAGCGGACTCCAATGAGCAGTTCTTC.